Here is one TCR beta chain with its context. Trimming removed 0 bases at V and 1 base at J, with 16 bases between. Per the germline V gene, CDR1 is LGHNA and CDR2 is YNFKEQ. The CDR3 has 18 amino acids. The record originates from a study of T cell changes during pregnancy in multiple sclerosis. Only in-frame clones appear in the TCRdb table, and some are missing; sequencing was by immunoSEQ multiplex PCR. The sample includes about 68,000 clones, about 89% of them seen just once. Here the sequenced sample was peripheral blood, taken in the second trimester of pregnancy. This sequence joins TRBV4-2 and TRBJ1-3, with D possibly matching TRBD1 (6 bases). The receptor comes from a female donor with multiple sclerosis, enrolled in a pregnancy study. The CDR3 nucleotides read TGTGCCAGCAGCCAAGAGATTCGGGGGGCGAGATCTGGAAACACCATATATTTT. Its protein product is CASSQEIRGARSGNTIYF.